A single sample is the source of the 23 T cell receptor beta chains below, sequenced in a study of patients and donors after allogeneic stem cell transplantation. TCRdb passed the RT-PCR reads through MiXCR, listing each CDR3 protein once. The sample has 150,000 to 200,000 distinct CDR3 sequences, 24% seen once; the top ten hold roughly 27%. Sample: blood, either unsorted or a sorted T cell fraction (not recorded which). These receptors were collected from a human donor who was either an allogeneic HSCT recipient or a stem cell or donor lymphocyte infusion donor (not recorded which). It is not recorded whose cells these are; they may come from a transplant donor.

The V and J genes are TRBV5-1 and TRBJ2-5, with 7 positions matching TRBD1. The V gene end was trimmed by 4 bases and the J gene end by 4 bases; junction bases not matched to a gene: 13. Per the germline V gene, CDR1 is SGHRS and CDR2 is YFSETQ. CDR3 size: 16 residues. In DNA form, the CDR3 reads TGCGCCAGCAGCCAAGGAGCCAGGACAGGTGGAGAGACCCAGTACTTC. This codes for CASSQGARTGGETQYF.

This chain joins TRBV5-1 and TRBJ2-3; 8 positions agree with TRBD1. Germline V gene data show CDR1 as SGHRS and CDR2 as YFSETQ. The V and J ends lost 0 bases and 3 bases, in that order; junction bases with no gene match: 6. There are 16 residues in the CDR3. This CDR3 reads CASSLVQGAGTDTQYF. The CDR3 coding sequence is TGCGCCAGCAGCTTGGTCCAGGGGGCAGGTACAGATACGCAGTATTTT.

The chain uses TRBV5-5 and TRBJ2-2; a possible D gene is TRBD1 (6 bases). With 4 bases removed from V and 3 bases from J, the gap between germline ends came to 16 bases. The CDR3 length is 16 residues. Germline V gene data show CDR1 as SGHKS and CDR2 as YYEKEE (reference sequence). The CDR3 spells CASSPIQGTDTGELFF. The CDR3 coding sequence is TGTGCCAGCAGCCCGATACAGGGAACGGACACCGGGGAGCTGTTTTTT.

This clonotype appeared a few times. The gene calls are TRBV9 and TRBJ2-7; 7 bases fit TRBD1. Looked up from germline, CDR1 is SGDLS and CDR2 is YYNGEE. V lost 1 base to trimming and J lost 2 bases; unmatched junction nucleotides: 6. CDR3 size: 15 residues. In nucleotides, the CDR3 is TGTGCCAGCAGCGTAAGTTTGACAGGGCCCTACGAGCAGTACTTC. Residues: CASSVSLTGPYEQYF.

This clonotype was counted only a few times. The gene calls are TRBV10-3 and TRBJ1-4; D is unclear. This CDR3 has 13 residues. V lost 0 bases and J lost 2, with 1 base in between. Per the germline V gene, CDR1 is ENHRY and CDR2 is SYGVKD. CDR3 residues: CAISESTNEKLFF. CDR3 bases: TGTGCCATCAGTGAGTCGACTAATGAAAAACTGTTTTTT.

This clonotype was recorded a few times. This rearrangement joins TRBV4-3 to TRBJ2-1; no clear D. Germline V gives CDR1 LGHNA, CDR2 YSLEER. The germline V and J ends were trimmed by 3 bases and 7 bases, with 7 bases remaining between them. CDR3 length: 12 amino acids. CDR3 DNA: TGCGCCAGCAGCCATGGGTTAAATGAGCAGTTCTTC. Protein sequence: CASSHGLNEQFF.

This clonotype was observed a handful of times. The CDR3 DNA reads TGCGCCAGCAGCTTTCTACTAGCGGGGGGCTTCTCCTACAATGAGCAGTTCTTC. Its translation: CASSFLLAGGFSYNEQFF. This chain connects TRBV5-1 to TRBJ2-1; 12 bases are a match to TRBD2. Germline V gives CDR1 SGHRS, CDR2 YFSETQ. The CDR3 is 18 amino acids. The J segment lost 0 bases and the V segment lost 2 bases, leaving 6 bases of the junction unmatched.

This clonotype came up a few times. CDR3 bases: TGTGCCATCAGTGAGTCGGGGGTTCAAAATGAAAAACTGTTTTTT. It is translated as CAISESGVQNEKLFF. The V and J genes are TRBV10-3 and TRBJ1-4, with D possibly matching TRBD1 (5 bases). The V and J ends lost 0 bases and 5 bases respectively, with 10 bases between them. The CDR3 loop spans 15 amino acids. Looked up from germline, CDR1 is ENHRY and CDR2 is SYGVKD.

This clonotype was seen a handful of times. The rearrangement links TRBV7-2 to TRBJ1-6, with D tentatively TRBD1 (5 bases). From germline, CDR1 is SGHTA and CDR2 FQGNSA. The CDR3 contains 18 residues. The V end lost 3 bases, the J end lost 0 bases, and 15 bases lay between the germline ends. The chain's CDR3 is CASSFRGGESSYNSPLHF. DNA of the CDR3: TGTGCCAGCAGCTTCCGGGGCGGCGAAAGCTCCTATAATTCACCCCTCCACTTT.

This clonotype has just a few counts. This chain joins TRBV5-1 and TRBJ2-4, with 9 bases aligning to TRBD1. The CDR3 extends over 17 amino acids. V gave up 1 base and J gave up 4 bases; unmatched junction bases: 9. The germline V gene has CDR1 SGHRS and CDR2 YFSETQ. The chain's CDR3 is CASSLLRTGEGKNIQYF. The CDR3 DNA follows: TGCGCCAGCAGCTTGTTGAGGACAGGGGAAGGTAAAAACATTCAGTACTTC.

The CDR3, as DNA: TGCAGTGCTAGCAGGGGCAAGGTGGGCAATCAGCCCCAGCATTTT. Its protein is CSASRGKVGNQPQHF. J is TRBJ1-5 and V is TRBV20-1; D might be TRBD1 (6 bases). The CDR3 extends over 15 amino acids. Germline CDR1 DFQATT, CDR2 SNEGSKA (reference sequence). V gave up 3 bases and J gave up 2 bases, with 14 bases separating them.

This clonotype was seen at least ten times. V and J are TRBV5-8 and TRBJ1-4, with a tentative D call TRBD1 (6 bases). Germline CDR1 and CDR2: SGHTS and YDEGEE. The V gene lost 2 bases and the J gene lost 4 bases, with 12 bases spanning the gap. The CDR3 has 15 amino acids. CDR3 loop: CASSLGGQLNEKLFF. In DNA, the CDR3 is TGTGCCAGCAGCTTAGGGGGGCAGCTTAATGAAAAACTGTTTTTT.

The rearrangement uses TRBV7-7 and TRBJ2-1; TRBD2 agrees at 8 bases. This CDR3 is 16 amino acids long. The germline V gene encodes CDR1 SSHAT and CDR2 FNYEAQ (reference sequence). V was pared by 2 bases and J by 0 bases, with 3 bases of the junction left unmatched. The CDR3 region is CASSLSGGSSYNEQFF. CDR3 nucleotides: TGTGCCAGCAGCTTAAGCGGGGGTTCCTCCTACAATGAGCAGTTCTTC.

This clonotype was counted between two and nine times. The chain uses TRBV7-2 and TRBJ2-3, with 15 bases that match TRBD2. J lost 3 bases, V lost 5 bases, and 12 bases had no gene match. CDR3 size: 19 residues. CDR1 is SGHTA, CDR2 FQGNSA, per germline. CDR3 region: CASSTGLAGGPVGTDTQYF. The CDR3 DNA follows: TGTGCCAGCAGCACCGGACTAGCGGGAGGGCCGGTGGGAACAGATACGCAGTATTTT. Together with reference TRBV7-2 and TRBJ2-3, the CDR3 gives the full variable domain: GAGVSQSPSNKVTEKGKDVELRCDPISGHTALYWYRQSLGQGLEFLIYFQGNSAPDKSGLPSDRFSAERTGGSVSTLTIQRTQQEDSAVYLCASSTGLAGGPVGTDTQYFGPGTRLTVL.

The chain carries TRBV12-3 or TRBV12-4 and TRBJ1-6, with D possibly being TRBD1 (6 bases). V was pared by 4 bases and J by 7 bases, with 17 bases between. This CDR3 region has 16 residues. The CDR3 loop is CASSSEQGKGNSPLHF. The CDR3 DNA sequence: TGTGCCAGCAGTTCGGAACAGGGAAAGGGCAATTCACCCCTCCACTTT.

The table lists this clonotype with a few counts. The V and J genes are TRBV6-2 or TRBV6-3 and TRBJ1-6, with D hard to call. Germline CDR1 reads MNHEY; CDR2 reads SVGEGT. V lost 7 bases and J 6 bases, leaving 10 bases between the germline ends. The CDR3 has 13 amino acids. For the CDR3, the DNA is TGTGCCAGCACTCCGGTACTTAATTCACCCCTCCACTTT. It specifies CASTPVLNSPLHF.

Regarding this clonotype: The CDR3 does not close with the conserved phenylalanine or tryptophan, likely indicating a read error. This chain connects TRBV5-1 to TRBJ2-1, with 8 bases aligning to TRBD1. This CDR3 comprises 16 residues. Germline V gene data show CDR1 as SGHRS and CDR2 as YFSETQ. V shed 4 bases, J shed 7 bases, and the junction held 13 bases outside the gene matches. The CDR3 nucleotides read TGCGCCAGCAGCCTATCAGTATATCGGACAGGGAATGAGCAGTTCCTC. As protein: CASSLSVYRTGNEQFL.

CDR3 coding DNA: TGTGCCAGCAGTTTACAGGGAAGATCCACTGAAGCTTTCTTT. It translates to CASSLQGRSTEAFF. The chain has TRBV6-5 and TRBJ1-1; D is perhaps TRBD1 (6 bases). The V and J ends lost 4 bases and 4 bases respectively, with 13 bases between them. Germline V lookup: CDR1 MNHEY, CDR2 SVGAGI. There are 14 residues in the CDR3.

The table lists this clonotype with a few counts. The gene calls are TRBV18 and TRBJ1-3, with 8 bases lining up with TRBD1. V was pared by 0 bases and J by 3 bases, with 7 bases of the junction left unmatched. In germline, CDR1 is KGHSH, CDR2 LQKENI. CDR3 size: 17 residues. The CDR3 loop is CASSPPAGGIYGNTIYF. The DNA of the CDR3 is TGTGCCAGCTCACCACCCGCAGGGGGCATCTATGGAAACACCATATATTTT.

CDR3 loop: CASSTQYGEQYF. Here the CDR3 DNA reads TGTGCCAGCAGCACCCAGTATGGCGAGCAGTACTTC. This rearrangement joins TRBV12-3 or TRBV12-4 to TRBJ2-7; D is ambiguous. This CDR3 is built from 12 residues. Trimming cost V 6 bases and J 6 bases, with 12 bases left between them.

The J gene is TRBJ2-7, the V gene TRBV5-1, with a weak D call TRBD1 (6 bases). This CDR3 comprises 14 residues. Per germline, CDR1 SGHRS and CDR2 YFSETQ. V lost 7 bases, J lost 2 bases, and 16 bases lay in between. The CDR3 coding sequence is TGCGCCAGCCGCAGGACAGCACCCCCCTACGAGCAGTACTTC. It yields the protein CASRRTAPPYEQYF. The full variable domain, in which reference TRBV5-1 and TRBJ2-7 provide the parts outside the CDR3, is KAGVTQTPRYLIKTRGQQVTLSCSPISGHRSVSWYQQTPGQGLQFLFEYFSETQRNKGNFPGRFSGRQFSNSRSEMNVSTLELGDSALYLCASRRTAPPYEQYFGPGTRLTVT.

This clonotype was observed a few times. The chain is built from TRBV5-1 and TRBJ2-3; no clear D gene. CDR3 length equals 12 residues. Trimming shortened V by 4 bases and J by 2 bases, and 5 bases separated the two germline ends. Germline lookup yields CDR1 SGHRS and CDR2 YFSETQ. The DNA for the CDR3 is TGCGCCAGCAGCGGAAACACAGATACGCAGTATTTT. This encodes CASSGNTDTQYF.

V is TRBV7-9 and J is TRBJ2-1, with 12 nucleotides matching TRBD2. Germline trimming cut 3 bases from V and 8 bases from J; bases unmatched to any gene: 8. Germline V gene lookup returns CDR1 SEHNR and CDR2 FQNEAQ (reference sequence). This CDR3 spans 16 amino acids. CDR3 DNA sequence: TGTGCCAGCAGCTTCCCGACTAGCGGGAGCAGGGATGAGCAGTTCTTC. It is translated as CASSFPTSGSRDEQFF.